The source of this T cell receptor beta chain is a study of T cell responses to AZD1222 COVID-19 vaccine (dated by TCRdb to the early 2020s). About the investigation overall: TCR sequencing was performed for about 240 trial participants, of whom 207 were given two doses of AZD1222 and some 26 were given two doses of MenACWY control vaccine. Trial participants were enrolled by age into 18-55, 56-69 and 70-plus year subgroups, with roughly 160, 29 and 62 TCR-sequenced participants respectively. Here is what the overall study found, with its caveats: The 56-69-year group was small, and its depth increase did not reach significance, likely because of low power. Reportedly, almost half of the unique spike-specific TCRs recognized epitopes lying outside the regions that are mutated in the B.1.351 and B.1.1.7 variants. After two AZD1222 doses, both the breadth and the depth of spike-specific TCRs were significantly higher than at day 0 and than in MenACWY recipients. Because no samples from the day 14 peak response were available, repertoires could be characterized only after the peak T cell response. Conclusions about previously exposed vaccinees are limited, since just a handful of AZD1222 recipients were seropositive for SARS-CoV-2 at baseline. The whole spike protein was spanned by vaccine-associated CD4 TCRs, and dominant responses were seen in regions 160-218 and 743-854. Participants were mostly white British and included more females than males, and it was suggested by the authors that clonal diversity may have been underestimated.

The CDR3 regions of human TCRbeta chains were analyzed by immunosequencing. Per the authors' processing: TCRs in the repertoires were compared against a reference library of SARS-CoV-2-specific TCRs that had been generated with the MIRA antigen-specificity platform. Breadth meant the fraction of unique TCRs that were SARS-CoV-2-associated, whereas depth meant the fraction of total T cells that were SARS-CoV-2-associated. Using the MIRA data, each spike-specific TCR was mapped to the spike region that the TCR reacts to and placed in a CD4 or CD8 class. Log10-transformed breadth and depth values were compared by one-way ANOVA with Sidak's multiple comparisons tests. TCRdb obtained this table from immuneACCESS and retained in-frame rearrangements with V and J assigned. These tables miss some clones; where compared with another copy, unresolved V genes account for less than half of the shortfall, and the remainder is unexplained. V, J and clone size reflect that table, while D and trimming were determined from the DNA. The table for this sample lists roughly 120,000 clones; approximately 90% of them were counted only once. The ten largest account for around 3.8% of the sample.

The germline V gene provides CDR1 SGHRS and CDR2 YFSETQ. The trim is 0 bases for V and 0 bases for J, with a gap of 7 bases between the germline ends. The CDR3 contains 15 residues, cysteine and phenylalanine counted. The sequence is cut down to CDR3 DNA, 45 bases in frame from base 1. This sample's time point label indicates: about 28 days (+/-7) after the second vaccine dose. The intended sense of this specimen's treatment or condition label: meningococcal conjugate vaccine given as trial control. Vaccinee samples were obtained from the UK trials COV001 and COV002, which included a single-blind randomized controlled phase 2/3 trial of AZD1222 (ChAdOx1 nCoV-19) in healthy adults. Trial participant PBMC samples were collected at day 0 and day 28 after the second dose for TCRbeta chain sequencing. With respect to this clone: Which antigen it targets is not known. Nothing much larger sits one base from this clone, and base qualities are not available.

Sequenced here: peripheral blood, sampled 28 days after the second dose of the MenACWY control vaccine. Here the chain combines TRBV5-1 and TRBJ2-1, with no confident D gene call. The receptor comes from an adult who received the MenACWY meningococcal vaccine as a control. The sequence in DNA is TGCGCCAGCAGCTTGGTTAGTTCCTCCTACAATGAGCAGTTCTTC. It codes for CASSLVSSSYNEQFF. When the CDR3 is completed using the reference TRBV5-1 and TRBJ2-1 genes on either side, the full variable domain is KAGVTQTPRYLIKTRGQQVTLSCSPISGHRSVSWYQQTPGQGLQFLFEYFSETQRNKGNFPGRFSGRQFSNSRSEMNVSTLELGDSALYLCASSLVSSSYNEQFFGPGTRLTVL.